This T cell receptor (beta chain) was documented in a study of cytomegalovirus exposure and HLA in healthy donors. Study outcomes and limitations: Rare sequences made up most TCRs, while some public TCRs were found in many donors. Reported performance of the classifier showed diagnosis of cytomegalovirus status with high specificity and sensitivity.

Regarding this clone: The antigen is unknown.

The germline V and J ends were trimmed by 1 base and 2 bases, with 14 bases remaining between them. The germline V gene has CDR1 SGHVS and CDR2 FNYEAQ. This CDR3 is 16 amino acids long. PCR amplification relied on 60 Vbeta primers (plus 13 Jbeta primers). Sequencing used immunoSEQ multiplex PCR; TCRdb keeps in-frame clones, though not all of them. The sample lists around 78,000 clones, approximately 88% occurring once. The V gene is TRBV7-6, the J gene TRBJ2-5; D remains unclear. This clonotype originated in a woman aged 45 to 65 in good health and CMV-seronegative. The specimen sequenced was PBMCs. Here the CDR3 reads CASSLVPSRPQETQYF. The CDR3 coding sequence is TGTGCCAGCAGCTTAGTCCCAAGCCGTCCACAAGAGACCCAGTACTTC.